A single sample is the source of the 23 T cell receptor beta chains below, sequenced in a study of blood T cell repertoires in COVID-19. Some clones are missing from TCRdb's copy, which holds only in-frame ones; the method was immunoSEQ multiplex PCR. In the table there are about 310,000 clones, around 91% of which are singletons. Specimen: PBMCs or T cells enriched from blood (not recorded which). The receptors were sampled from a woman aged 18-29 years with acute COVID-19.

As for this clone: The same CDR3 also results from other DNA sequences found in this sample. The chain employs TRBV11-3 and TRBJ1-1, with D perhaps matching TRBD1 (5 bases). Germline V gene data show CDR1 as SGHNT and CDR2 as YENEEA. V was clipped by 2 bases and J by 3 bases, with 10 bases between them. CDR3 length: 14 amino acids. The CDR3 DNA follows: TGTGCCAGCAGCTTAAGGGGATGGGACACTGAAGCTTTCTTT. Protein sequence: CASSLRGWDTEAFF.

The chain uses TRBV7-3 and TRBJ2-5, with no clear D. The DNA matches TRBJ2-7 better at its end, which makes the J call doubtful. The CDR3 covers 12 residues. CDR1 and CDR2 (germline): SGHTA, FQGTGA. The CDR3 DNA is TGTGCCAGCAGCTTCTACGCGTACGAGCAGTACTTC. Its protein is CASSFYAYEQYF.

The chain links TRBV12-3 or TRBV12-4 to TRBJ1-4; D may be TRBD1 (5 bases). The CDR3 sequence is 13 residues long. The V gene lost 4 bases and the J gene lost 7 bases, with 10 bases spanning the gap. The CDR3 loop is CASSSRRGEKLFF. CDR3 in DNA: TGTGCCAGCAGTTCTAGGAGGGGTGAAAAACTGTTTTTT.

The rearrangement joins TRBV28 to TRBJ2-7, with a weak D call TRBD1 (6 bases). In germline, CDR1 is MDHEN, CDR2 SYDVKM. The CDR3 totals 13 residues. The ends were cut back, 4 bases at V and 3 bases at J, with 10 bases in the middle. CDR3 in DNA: TGTGCCAGCAGTTGGGACACCGGCTACGAGCAGTACTTC. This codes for CASSWDTGYEQYF.

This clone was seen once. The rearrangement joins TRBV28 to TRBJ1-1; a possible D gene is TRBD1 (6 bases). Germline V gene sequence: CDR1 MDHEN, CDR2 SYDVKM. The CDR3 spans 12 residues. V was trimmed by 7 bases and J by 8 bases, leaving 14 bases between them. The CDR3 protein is CASTPGGREAFF. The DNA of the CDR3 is TGTGCCAGCACCCCTGGGGGCAGGGAAGCTTTCTTT.

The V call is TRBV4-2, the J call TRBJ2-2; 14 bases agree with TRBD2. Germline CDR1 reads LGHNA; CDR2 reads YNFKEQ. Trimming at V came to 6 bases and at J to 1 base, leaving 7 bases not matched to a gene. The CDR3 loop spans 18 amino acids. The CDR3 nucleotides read TGTGCCAGCAGTCGAACTGGACTAGCGGGAGGGAACACCGGGGAGCTGTTTTTT. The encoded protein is CASSRTGLAGGNTGELFF.

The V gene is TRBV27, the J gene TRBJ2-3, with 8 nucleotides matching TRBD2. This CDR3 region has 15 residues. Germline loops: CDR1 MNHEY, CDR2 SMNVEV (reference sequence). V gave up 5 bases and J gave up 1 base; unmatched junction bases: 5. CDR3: CASSPQRERTDTQYF. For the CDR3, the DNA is TGTGCCAGCAGTCCCCAGCGGGAGCGCACAGATACGCAGTATTTT.

The CDR3 DNA sequence: TGTGCCAGCTCACCATGGTCTAGCGGGAGCTCCTACAATGAGCAGTTCTTC. This gives the protein CASSPWSSGSSYNEQFF. V usage is TRBV18 and J usage is TRBJ2-1; 10 nucleotides align to TRBD2. CDR3 length equals 17 residues. J lost 0 bases, V lost 2 bases, and 4 bases had no gene match. Germline CDR1 KGHSH, CDR2 LQKENI.

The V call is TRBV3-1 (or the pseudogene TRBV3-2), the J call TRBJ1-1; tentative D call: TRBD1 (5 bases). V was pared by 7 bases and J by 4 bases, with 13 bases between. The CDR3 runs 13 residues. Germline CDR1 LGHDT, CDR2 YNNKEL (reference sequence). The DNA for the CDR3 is TGTGCCAGCACTCGGGGGGGATTCACTGAAGCTTTCTTT. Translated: CASTRGGFTEAFF.

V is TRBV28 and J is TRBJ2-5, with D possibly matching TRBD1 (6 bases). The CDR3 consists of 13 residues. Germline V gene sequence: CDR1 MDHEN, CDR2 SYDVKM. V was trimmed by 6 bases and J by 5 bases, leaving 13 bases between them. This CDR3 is CASRLSGDETQYF. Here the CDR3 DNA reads TGTGCCAGCAGGCTTTCAGGGGACGAGACCCAGTACTTC.

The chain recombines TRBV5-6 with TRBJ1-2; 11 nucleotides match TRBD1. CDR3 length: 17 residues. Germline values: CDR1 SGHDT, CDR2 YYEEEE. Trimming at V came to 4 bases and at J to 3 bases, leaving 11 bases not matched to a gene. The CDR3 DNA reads TGTGCCAGCAGCCCTGGATTTGGACAGGGGGCCGACTATGGCTACACCTTC. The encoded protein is CASSPGFGQGADYGYTF.

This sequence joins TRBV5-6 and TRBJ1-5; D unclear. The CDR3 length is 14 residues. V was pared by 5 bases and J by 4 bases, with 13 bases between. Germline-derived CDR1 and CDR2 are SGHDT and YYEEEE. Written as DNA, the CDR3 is TGTGCCAGCAGTGAAATGATCAGGAATCAGCCCCAGCATTTT. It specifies CASSEMIRNQPQHF.

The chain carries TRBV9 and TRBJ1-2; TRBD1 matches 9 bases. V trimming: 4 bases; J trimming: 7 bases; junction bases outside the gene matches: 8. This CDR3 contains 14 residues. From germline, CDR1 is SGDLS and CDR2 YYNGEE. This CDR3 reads CASSPESTGGGYTF. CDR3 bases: TGTGCCAGCAGCCCCGAATCGACAGGGGGTGGCTACACCTTC. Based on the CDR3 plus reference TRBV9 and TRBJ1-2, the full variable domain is DSGVTQTPKHLITATGQRVTLRCSPRSGDLSVYWYQQSLDQGLQFLIQYYNGEERAKGNILERFSAQQFPDLHSELNLSSLELGDSALYFCASSPESTGGGYTFGSGTRLTVV.

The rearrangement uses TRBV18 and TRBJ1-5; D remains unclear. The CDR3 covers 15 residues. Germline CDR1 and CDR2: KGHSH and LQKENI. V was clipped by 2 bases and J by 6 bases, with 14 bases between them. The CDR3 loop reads CASSPDAGLPQPQHF. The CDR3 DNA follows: TGTGCCAGCTCACCAGACGCGGGGTTGCCTCAGCCCCAGCATTTT.

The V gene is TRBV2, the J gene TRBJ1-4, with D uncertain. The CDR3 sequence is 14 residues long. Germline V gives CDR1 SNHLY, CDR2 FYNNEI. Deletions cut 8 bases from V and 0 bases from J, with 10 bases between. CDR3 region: CASGRATTNEKLFF. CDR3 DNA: TGTGCCAGCGGGAGAGCTACAACTAATGAAAAACTGTTTTTT.

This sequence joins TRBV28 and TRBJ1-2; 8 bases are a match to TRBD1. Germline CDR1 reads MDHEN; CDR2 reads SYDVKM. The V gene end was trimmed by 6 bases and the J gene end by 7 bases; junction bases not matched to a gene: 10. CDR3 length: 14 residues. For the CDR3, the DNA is TGTGCCAGCAGCCGAGGACAGGGCTGGGGTGGCTACACCTTC. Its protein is CASSRGQGWGGYTF.

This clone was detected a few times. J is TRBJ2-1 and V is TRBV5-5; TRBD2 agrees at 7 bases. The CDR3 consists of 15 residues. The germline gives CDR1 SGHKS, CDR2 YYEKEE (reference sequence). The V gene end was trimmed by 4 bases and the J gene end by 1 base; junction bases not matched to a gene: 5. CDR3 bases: TGTGCCAGCAGCCCGCGGGAGAAATCCTACAATGAGCAGTTCTTC. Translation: CASSPREKSYNEQFF.

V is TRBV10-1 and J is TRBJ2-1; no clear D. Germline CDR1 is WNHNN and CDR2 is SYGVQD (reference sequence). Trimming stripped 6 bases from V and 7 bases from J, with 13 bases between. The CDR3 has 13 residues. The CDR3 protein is CASSPLGYNEQFF. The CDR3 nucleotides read TGCGCCAGCAGCCCGCTCGGTTATAATGAGCAGTTCTTC.

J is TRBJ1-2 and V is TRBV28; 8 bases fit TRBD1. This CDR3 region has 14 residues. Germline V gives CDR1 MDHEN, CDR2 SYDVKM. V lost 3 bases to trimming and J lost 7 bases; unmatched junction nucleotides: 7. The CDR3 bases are TGTGCCAGCAGTTTTTCCCCCAGGGGGCCTGGCTACACCTTC. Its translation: CASSFSPRGPGYTF.

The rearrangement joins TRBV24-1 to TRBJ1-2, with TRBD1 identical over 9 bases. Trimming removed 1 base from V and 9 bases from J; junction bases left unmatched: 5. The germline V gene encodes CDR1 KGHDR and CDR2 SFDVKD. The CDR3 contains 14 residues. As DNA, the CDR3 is TGTGCCACCAGTGATTTAGGGACAGGGTCGCGCTACACCTTC. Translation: CATSDLGTGSRYTF.

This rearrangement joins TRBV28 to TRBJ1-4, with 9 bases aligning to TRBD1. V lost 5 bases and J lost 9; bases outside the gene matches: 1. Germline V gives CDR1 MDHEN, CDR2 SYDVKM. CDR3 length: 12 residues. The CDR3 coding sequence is TGTGCCAGCAGTGGGACAGGGCAAAAACTGTTTTTT. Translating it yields CASSGTGQKLFF.

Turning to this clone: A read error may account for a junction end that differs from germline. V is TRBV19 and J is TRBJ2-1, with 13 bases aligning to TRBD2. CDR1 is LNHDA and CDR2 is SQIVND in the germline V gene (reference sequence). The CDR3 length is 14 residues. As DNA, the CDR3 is TGTGCCAGTAGTGTAACCGGGACTAGCGGGGAGAAAATCTTC. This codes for CASSVTGTSGEKIF.

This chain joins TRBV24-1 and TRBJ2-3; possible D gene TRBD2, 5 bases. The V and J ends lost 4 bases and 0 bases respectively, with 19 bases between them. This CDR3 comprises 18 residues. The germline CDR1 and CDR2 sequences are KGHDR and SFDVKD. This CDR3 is CATSDPPGEHASTDTQYF. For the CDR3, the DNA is TGTGCCACCAGTGACCCCCCCGGGGAACATGCTAGCACAGATACGCAGTATTTT.